Listed here are 12 T cell receptor beta chains from one sample, sequenced in a study of cytomegalovirus exposure and HLA in healthy donors. Primers included in the PCR were 60 Vbeta and 13 Jbeta primers. Generated by immunoSEQ multiplex PCR, the TCRdb table keeps only in-frame clones and is missing some. Its table records tens of thousands of clones. The sequencing sample was made of PBMCs. The receptors originated from a man aged 40-49 years in good health and CMV-seronegative.

The chain joins TRBV5-1 to TRBJ1-3; tentative D call: TRBD1 (6 bases). The V end lost 0 bases, the J end lost 3 bases, and 10 bases lay between the germline ends. CDR1 SGHRS and CDR2 YFSETQ come from the germline V gene. The CDR3 is 15 residues long. The CDR3 region has the DNA TGCGCCAGCAGCTTGGGGGGGCGCATTGGAAACACCATATATTTT. Its translation is CASSLGGRIGNTIYF. Full variable domain (rest looked up from reference TRBV5-1 and TRBJ1-3): KAGVTQTPRYLIKTRGQQVTLSCSPISGHRSVSWYQQTPGQGLQFLFEYFSETQRNKGNFPGRFSGRQFSNSRSEMNVSTLELGDSALYLCASSLGGRIGNTIYFGEGSWLTVV.

CDR3 DNA sequence: TGCAGCGCTAGACAGGGGAGGAACACTGAAGCTTTCTTT. Its protein is CSARQGRNTEAFF. The V and J genes are TRBV29-1 and TRBJ1-1; 8 positions match TRBD1. Germline-derived CDR1 and CDR2 are SQVTM and ANQGSEA. Trimming removed 7 bases from V and 1 base from J; junction bases left unmatched: 5. CDR3 length: 13 amino acids.

V usage is TRBV14 and J usage is TRBJ2-5; D is unclear. Per the germline V gene, CDR1 is SGHDN and CDR2 is FVKESK. Between the trimmed V and J ends, which lost 2 bases and 3 bases, there was a span of 10 bases. The CDR3 is made up of 14 amino acids. The CDR3 sequence is CASSQYSGKETQYF. The CDR3 DNA sequence: TGTGCCAGCAGCCAATATTCAGGAAAAGAGACCCAGTACTTC.

The chain combines TRBV11-2 with TRBJ2-3; no reliable D call. V was shortened by 4 bases and J by 9 bases, with 14 bases between the two germline ends. Germline CDR1 is SGHAT and CDR2 is FQNNGV. The CDR3 spans 13 residues. CDR3 sequence (DNA): TGTGCCAGCAGCTCCCCCCGCGAGCACACGCAGTATTTT. Protein: CASSSPREHTQYF.

The chain couples TRBV7-2 to TRBJ2-3; a possible D gene is TRBD2 (5 bases). With 5 bases removed from V and 5 bases from J, the gap between germline ends came to 17 bases. The length of the CDR3 is 15 residues. Germline V CDR1 and CDR2: SGHTA, FQGNSA. The CDR3 is CASSRRTRGLDTQYF. The DNA for the CDR3 is TGTGCCAGCAGCCGTCGTACTAGAGGCCTAGATACGCAGTATTTT.

The chain employs TRBV5-1 and TRBJ2-4, with D maybe TRBD1 (6 bases). V shed 1 base and J shed 5 bases, with 10 bases lying between them. Germline V gives CDR1 SGHRS, CDR2 YFSETQ. CDR3 length: 14 amino acids. The CDR3 protein is CASSLTAGENIQYF. The DNA for the CDR3 is TGCGCCAGCAGCTTGACAGCAGGGGAAAACATTCAGTACTTC.

The J gene is TRBJ1-5, the V gene TRBV27; 8 nucleotides line up with TRBD1. Trimming cost V 6 bases and J 0 bases; bases outside gene matches: 4. Looked up from germline, CDR1 is MNHEY and CDR2 is SMNVEV (reference sequence). This CDR3 region has 15 residues. CDR3 sequence reads: CASSRTGNSNQPQHF. DNA for the CDR3: TGTGCCAGCAGCCGGACAGGGAATAGCAATCAGCCCCAGCATTTT.

The chain combines TRBV30 with TRBJ2-5, with TRBD2 matching over 10 bases. The ends lost 2 bases at V and 1 base at J; junction bases unmatched: 1. The CDR3 length is 14 residues. Germline V gene data show CDR1 as GTSNPN and CDR2 as SVGIG (reference sequence). In DNA form, the CDR3 reads TGTGCCTGGAGTAGCGGGGGGGCCCAAGAGACCCAGTACTTC. Translating gives CAWSSGGAQETQYF. Variable domain in full (rest from reference TRBV30 and TRBJ2-5): SQTIHQWPATLVQPVGSPLSLECTVEGTSNPNLYWYRQAAGRGLQLLFYSVGIGQISSEVPQNLSASRPQDRQFILSSKKLLLSDSGFYLCAWSSGGAQETQYFGPGTRLLVL.

The chain's CDR3 is CASSPRTSGETQYF. In DNA form, the CDR3 reads TGTGCCAGCAGCCCCCGGACTAGCGGGGAGACCCAGTACTTC. This chain connects TRBV7-6 to TRBJ2-5, with 11 bases matching TRBD2. CDR1 is SGHVS and CDR2 is FNYEAQ in the germline V gene. This CDR3 contains 14 residues. Losses at the gene ends were 5 bases for V and 5 bases for J; bases not matched to a gene: 4.

The gene calls are TRBV5-6 and TRBJ1-1, with D perhaps matching TRBD1 (6 bases). CDR3 size: 16 residues. Trimming cost V 4 bases and J 1 base, with 17 bases left between them. Germline lookup yields CDR1 SGHDT and CDR2 YYEEEE. The DNA for the CDR3 is TGTGCCAGCAGCCTAGGGGGTAGGGGAAGGAACACTGAAGCTTTCTTT. This encodes CASSLGGRGRNTEAFF.

V is TRBV6-6 and J is TRBJ2-7; D is uncertain. CDR1 is MNHNY, CDR2 SVGAGI, per germline (reference sequence). The CDR3 has 13 amino acids. Trimming pared 4 bases from V and 2 bases from J, leaving 9 bases between. The CDR3 DNA is TGTGCCAGCAGTTGGAGAACACCCTACGAGCAGTACTTC. Its protein is CASSWRTPYEQYF.

CDR3 protein: CASRPRGTGEQYF. DNA for the CDR3: TGTGCCAGTAGGCCTCGGGGGACAGGAGAGCAGTACTTC. The chain carries TRBV19 and TRBJ2-7; 8 bases are shared with TRBD1. The CDR3 runs 13 residues. The ends lost 6 bases at V and 7 bases at J; junction bases unmatched: 8. CDR1 LNHDA and CDR2 SQIVND come from the germline V gene (reference sequence).